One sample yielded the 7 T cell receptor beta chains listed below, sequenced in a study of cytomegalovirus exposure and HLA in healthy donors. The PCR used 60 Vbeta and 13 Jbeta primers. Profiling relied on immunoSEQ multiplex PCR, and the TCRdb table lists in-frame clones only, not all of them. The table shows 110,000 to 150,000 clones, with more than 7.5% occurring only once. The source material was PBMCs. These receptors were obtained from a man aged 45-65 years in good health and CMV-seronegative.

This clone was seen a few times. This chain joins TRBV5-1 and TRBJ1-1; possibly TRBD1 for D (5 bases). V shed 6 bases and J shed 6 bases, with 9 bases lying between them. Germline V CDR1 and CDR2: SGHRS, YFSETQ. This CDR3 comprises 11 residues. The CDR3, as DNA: TGCGCCAGCAAGGGGTCGGCTGAAGCTTTCTTT. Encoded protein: CASKGSAEAFF.

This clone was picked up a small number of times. CDR3 sequence reads: CASRDAGQGLNTIYF. DNA for the CDR3: TGTGCCAGCAGGGACGCGGGACAGGGACTAAACACCATATATTTT. The chain is built from TRBV2 and TRBJ1-3; 9 bases align to TRBD1. The junction had 9 bases not matched to a gene; V was cut back by 6 bases and J by 6 bases. Germline V CDR1 and CDR2: SNHLY, FYNNEI. The CDR3 totals 15 residues.

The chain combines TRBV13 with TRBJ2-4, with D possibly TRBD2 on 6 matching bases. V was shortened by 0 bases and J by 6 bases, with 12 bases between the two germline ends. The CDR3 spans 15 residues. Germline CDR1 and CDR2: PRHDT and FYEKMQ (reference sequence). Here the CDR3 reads CASSLGRLAANIQYF. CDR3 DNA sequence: TGTGCCAGCAGCTTAGGCCGCTTAGCGGCAAACATTCAGTACTTC. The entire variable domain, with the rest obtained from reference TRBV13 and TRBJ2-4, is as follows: AAGVIQSPRHLIKEKRETATLKCYPIPRHDTVYWYQQGPGQDPQFLISFYEKMQSDKGSIPDRFSAQQFSDYHSELNMSSLELGDSALYFCASSLGRLAANIQYFGAGTRLSVL.

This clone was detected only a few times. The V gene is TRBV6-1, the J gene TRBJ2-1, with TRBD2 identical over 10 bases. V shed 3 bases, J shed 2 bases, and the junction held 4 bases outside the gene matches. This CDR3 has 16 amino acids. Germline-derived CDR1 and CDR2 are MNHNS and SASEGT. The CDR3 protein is CASSETLAGAYNEQFF. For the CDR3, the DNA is TGTGCCAGCAGTGAGACCCTAGCGGGAGCCTACAATGAGCAGTTCTTC.

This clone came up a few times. The CDR3 region has the DNA TGTGCCAGCAGCTTTTCCCAGACCTACGAGCAGTACTTC. Translating it yields CASSFSQTYEQYF. V is TRBV7-2 and J is TRBJ2-7; D is ambiguous. The germline V gene has CDR1 SGHTA and CDR2 FQGNSA. V was trimmed by 3 bases and J by 2 bases, leaving 8 bases between them. The CDR3 is 13 residues long.

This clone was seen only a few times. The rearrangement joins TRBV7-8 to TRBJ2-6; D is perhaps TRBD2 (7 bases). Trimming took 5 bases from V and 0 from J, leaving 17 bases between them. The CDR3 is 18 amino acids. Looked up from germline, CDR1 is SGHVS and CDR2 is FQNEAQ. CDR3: CASSPILGGPSGANVLTF. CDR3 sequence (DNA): TGTGCCAGCAGCCCCATCCTCGGGGGGCCCTCTGGGGCCAACGTCCTGACTTTC.

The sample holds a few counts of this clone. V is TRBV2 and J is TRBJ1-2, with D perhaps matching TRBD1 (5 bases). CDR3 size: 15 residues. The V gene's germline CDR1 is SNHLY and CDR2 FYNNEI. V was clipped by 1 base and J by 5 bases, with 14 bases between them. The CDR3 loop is CASSEVPGPDYGYTF. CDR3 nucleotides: TGTGCCAGCAGTGAAGTACCAGGGCCCGATTATGGCTACACCTTC.